What follows are 7 T cell receptor beta chains derived from one specimen sequenced in a study of blood T cell repertoires in COVID-19. The data were produced by immunoSEQ multiplex PCR, yet TCRdb's version contains in-frame clones alone and is incomplete. Of around 58,000 clones listed, around four fifths are singletons. The source material was peripheral blood. These receptors all stem from a human donor in a cohort sampled during active COVID-19.

This clone came up once. This chain connects TRBV7-9 to TRBJ1-3; D gene ambiguous. Germline V gene lookup returns CDR1 SEHNR and CDR2 FQNEAQ (reference sequence). V lost 8 bases and J lost 4, with 12 bases in between. This CDR3 has 13 amino acids. Written as DNA, the CDR3 is TGTGCCAGCCGGGATGGAGAGGGAAACACCATATATTTT. Protein sequence: CASRDGEGNTIYF.

The chain links TRBV7-2 to TRBJ1-2; 7 bases are a match to TRBD1. The CDR3 is 15 amino acids. Per the germline V gene, CDR1 is SGHTA and CDR2 is FQGNSA. The V segment lost 5 bases and the J segment 5 bases; nucleotides outside the gene matches: 11. The CDR3 region has the DNA TGTGCCAGCAGCACGTTCACAGGGGAGGAGTATGGCTACACCTTC. It codes for CASSTFTGEEYGYTF.

The chain recombines TRBV6-5 with TRBJ2-7; 10 bases are shared with TRBD1. Germline assignment: CDR1 MNHEY and CDR2 SVGAGI. The CDR3 covers 14 residues. V shed 5 bases and J 3 bases; nucleotides not matched to a gene: 4. CDR3 residues: CASSPGQGIYEQYF. As DNA, the CDR3 is TGTGCCAGCAGTCCGGGACAGGGGATCTACGAGCAGTACTTC.

This clone was seen a few times. The CDR3 DNA is TGTGCCAGCAGCTTAGCGGGAGACGTCCCCGGGGCTAACTATGGCTACACCTTC. It translates to CASSLAGDVPGANYGYTF. The chain has TRBV7-9 and TRBJ1-2, with D unclear. The CDR3 is made up of 18 amino acids. CDR1 and CDR2 (germline): SEHNR, FQNEAQ (reference sequence). Trimming shortened V by 0 bases and J by 0 bases, and 17 bases separated the two germline ends.

The V and J genes are TRBV6-5 and TRBJ2-5; D unclear. V was cut by 6 bases and J by 1 base, with 3 bases left in between. CDR1 is MNHEY and CDR2 is SVGAGI in the germline V gene. The CDR3 spans 11 residues. The CDR3 sequence: CASSFQETQYF. As DNA, the CDR3 is TGTGCCAGCAGCTTCCAAGAGACCCAGTACTTC.

This clone was seen more than once but under ten times. This chain links TRBV6-5 with TRBJ1-5; tentative D call: TRBD1 (5 bases). Germline CDR1 and CDR2: MNHEY and SVGAGI. The CDR3 spans 14 residues. Deletions cut 5 bases from V and 7 bases from J, with 15 bases between. CDR3 in DNA: TGTGCCAGCAGTCCCCTTGGGGCGGAGCAGCCCCAGCATTTT. Translated: CASSPLGAEQPQHF.

The chain couples TRBV10-3 to TRBJ1-1, with 8 bases that match TRBD1. The J segment lost 7 bases and the V segment lost 6 bases, leaving 10 bases of the junction unmatched. In germline, CDR1 is ENHRY, CDR2 SYGVKD. The CDR3 loop spans 14 amino acids. CDR3 in amino acids: CAISDSTGGVEAFF. The CDR3 region has the DNA TGTGCCATCAGCGATTCCACAGGGGGGGTTGAAGCTTTCTTT.